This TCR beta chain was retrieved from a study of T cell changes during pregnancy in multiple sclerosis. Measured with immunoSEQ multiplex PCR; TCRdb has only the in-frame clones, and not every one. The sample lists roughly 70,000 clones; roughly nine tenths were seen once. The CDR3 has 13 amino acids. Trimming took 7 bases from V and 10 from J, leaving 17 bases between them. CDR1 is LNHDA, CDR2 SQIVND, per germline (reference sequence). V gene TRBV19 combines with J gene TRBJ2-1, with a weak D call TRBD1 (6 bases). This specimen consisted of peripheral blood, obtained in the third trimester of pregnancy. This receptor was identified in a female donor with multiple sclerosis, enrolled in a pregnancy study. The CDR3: CASTSFNGQEQFF. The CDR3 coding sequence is TGTGCCAGTACCAGCTTCAACGGACAGGAGCAGTTCTTC.